This T cell receptor beta chain was identified in a study of vaccination effects on CD4 cells after COVID-19. Notes on the study in general: Clones arising from infection and from vaccination showed marked clonal contraction late after vaccination.

The V and J ends lost 6 bases and 3 bases respectively, with 8 bases between them. The CDR3 length is 12 residues. Libraries were prepared by immunoSEQ multiplex PCR; TCRdb keeps only in-frame clonotypes and omits some of them. The sample gives tens of thousands of clones, about 80% of which show up once; just under 2% is in the top ten. Peptide-pool stimulation followed by sequencing identified expanded antigen-specific CD4+ clonotypes in the ViraFEST assay. Having been cultured for around nine days, the cells underwent CD4+ T cell isolation. All participants had two doses of either the BNT162b2 or mRNA-1273 vaccine. The vaccine recipients had no prior SARS-CoV-2 infection, with negative nucleocapsid antibodies. Cultures used 2 million to 2.5 million PBMC per well, 9.5 to 10 IU/ml IL-2 and roughly 10 ug/ml peptides. Both day 3 and day 7 saw half the medium replaced with IL-2 medium. This clone has just a few counts. The antigen is not known.

The source of this sequence is a human donor who received a COVID-19 vaccine. Some clones in this sample may be carry-over from other donors' samples. V and J are TRBV12-3 or TRBV12-4 and TRBJ1-1; a possible D gene is TRBD1 (6 bases). The material was CD4+ T cells from PBMCs cultured with HCoV-NL63 spike peptides, obtained after COVID-19 vaccination. In nucleotides, the CDR3 is TGTGCCAGCAGGGGGGCGTACACTGAAGCTTTCTTT. This translates into CASRGAYTEAFF.